Listed below are T cell receptor beta chains from one sample, sequenced in a study of blood T cell repertoires in COVID-19. Method: immunoSEQ multiplex PCR; TCRdb's copy keeps in-frame clones and lacks some. Of tens of thousands of clones listed, about 81% are singletons. The sequencing sample was made of peripheral blood. The receptors here all came from an elderly man with acute or convalescent COVID-19. Each CDR3 is given with its conserved first and last residue. Each record gives: CDR3 protein, CDR3 DNA, J gene, clone size, V gene, D gene. A D gene is named only where the DNA matches it firmly. The size of a clone is reported for some rows only, either as once, few or many, or as a class for expanded clones.

CDR3: CASSFATGAPYEQYF; DNA: TGTGCCAGCAGCTTTGCGACAGGGGCCCCCTACGAGCAGTACTTC; J: TRBJ2-7; size: NA; V: TRBV7-9; D: TRBD1
CDR3: CATAEAAYSNQPQHF; DNA: TGTGCCACCGCGGAGGCCGCTTATAGCAATCAGCCCCAGCATTTT; J: TRBJ1-5; size: many; V: TRBV19; D: NA
CDR3: CASSPTGQSSYEQYF; DNA: TGTGCCAGCAGCCCGACGGGACAGAGCTCCTACGAGCAGTACTTC; J: TRBJ2-7; size: NA; V: TRBV7-9; D: TRBD1
CDR3: CASSTSGTSHQDTQYF; DNA: TGTGCCAGTAGTACTTCCGGGACATCCCATCAAGATACGCAGTATTTT; J: TRBJ2-3; size: NA; V: TRBV19; D: NA
CDR3: CASSRGLADFEQFF; DNA: TGTGCCAGCAGCCGAGGACTAGCGGATTTCGAGCAGTTCTTC; J: TRBJ2-1; size: NA; V: TRBV6-4; D: TRBD2
CDR3: CASSYPTSGVYNEQFF; DNA: TGTGCCAGCAGCTACCCCACTAGCGGGGTATACAATGAGCAGTTCTTC; J: TRBJ2-1; size: NA; V: TRBV7-8; D: TRBD2
CDR3: CASNLGLSGPPLHF; DNA: TGTGCCAGCAATCTGGGGCTGAGCGGGCCACCCCTCCACTTT; J: TRBJ1-6; size: NA; V: TRBV6-5; D: NA
CDR3: CASSNKRLDGEQFF; DNA: TGTGCCAGCAGCAACAAGAGACTAGACGGTGAGCAGTTCTTC; J: TRBJ2-1; size: NA; V: TRBV7-8; D: NA
CDR3: CASSPNAGELFF; DNA: TGTGCCAGCAGCCCAAATGCCGGGGAGCTGTTTTTT; J: TRBJ2-2; size: medium-sized; V: TRBV9; D: NA
CDR3: CASSSRGRGTDTQYF; DNA: TGTGCCAGCAGCTCTCGAGGGAGGGGCACAGATACGCAGTATTTT; J: TRBJ2-3; size: NA; V: TRBV9; D: TRBD2
CDR3: CASSQLTSGRGNEQFF; DNA: TGTGCCAGCAGCCAACTGACTAGCGGGAGGGGGAATGAGCAGTTCTTC; J: TRBJ2-1; size: NA; V: TRBV3-1/TRBV3-2; D: TRBD2